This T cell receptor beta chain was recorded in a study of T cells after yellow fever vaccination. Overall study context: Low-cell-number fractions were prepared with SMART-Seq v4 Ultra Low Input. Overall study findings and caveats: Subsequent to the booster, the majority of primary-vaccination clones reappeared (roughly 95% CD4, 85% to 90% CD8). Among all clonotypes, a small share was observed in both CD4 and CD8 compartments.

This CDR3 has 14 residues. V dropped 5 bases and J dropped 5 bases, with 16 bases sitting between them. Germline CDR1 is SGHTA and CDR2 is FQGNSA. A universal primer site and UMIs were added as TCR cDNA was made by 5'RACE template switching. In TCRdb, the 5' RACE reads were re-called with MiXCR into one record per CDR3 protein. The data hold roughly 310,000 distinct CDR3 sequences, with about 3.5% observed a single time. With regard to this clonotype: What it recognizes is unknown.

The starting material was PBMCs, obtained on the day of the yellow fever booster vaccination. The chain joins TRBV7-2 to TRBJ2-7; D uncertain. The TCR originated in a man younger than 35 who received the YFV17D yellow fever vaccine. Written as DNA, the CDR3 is TGTGCCAGCAGCCTCCGGACCCAACGGGACGAGCAGTACTTC. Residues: CASSLRTQRDEQYF.